This entry features one T cell receptor beta chain sequence. Making the TCR beta cDNA relied on 5'RACE template switching with UMIs. Reanalyzing the 5' RACE reads, TCRdb keeps one entry per CDR3 protein, without DNA. This sample's table has hundreds of thousands of distinct CDR3 sequences. This sample was taken from a study of T cells expressing NK-cell markers. This TCR was sampled from a man aged 18 to 69 in good health. Sequenced input: blood T cells: a sorted CD56 or NKG2C T cell subset, CD4+ or CD8+ T cells, or bulk PBMC T cells (not recorded which).

The CDR3: CASSLVPRSTYEQYF. The chain uses TRBV5-1 and TRBJ2-7; TCRdb outputs TRBD2, but without DNA this stays unchecked. The CDR3 has 15 amino acids. The V gene's germline CDR1 is SGHRS and CDR2 YFSETQ.